These 8 T cell receptor beta chains originate from one sample sequenced in a study of shared clonotypes between healthy human individuals. Naive CD8 cells comprised CD45RO-negative, CCR7-positively selected cells, excluding terminally differentiated effector memory CD45RA+ cells. Generated by immunoSEQ multiplex PCR, the TCRdb table keeps only in-frame clones and is missing some. The data contain 1.5 million to 2.5 million clones, roughly 94% of them singletons. Sequencing used naive CD8+ T cells sorted from blood. The receptor set was obtained from a man aged 18 to 29 in good health.

The J gene is TRBJ2-5, the V gene TRBV27; tentative D call: TRBD2 (6 bases). The CDR3 runs to 13 residues. V lost 5 bases and J lost 5, with 12 bases in between. The germline V gene encodes CDR1 MNHEY and CDR2 SMNVEV (reference sequence). The CDR3 nucleotides read TGTGCCAGCAGTCTAACCCGGGGGGAGACCCAGTACTTC. Amino acid sequence: CASSLTRGETQYF.

Notes on this clone: At the DNA level, this CDR3 is encoded by other sequences in the same sample as well. This chain uses TRBV4-3 with TRBJ2-1, with 12 bases matching TRBD2. This CDR3 contains 15 residues. CDR1 and CDR2 from the germline V gene are LGHNA and YSLEER. With V trimmed by 1 base and J by 5 bases, 0 bases remained unmatched. CDR3 region: CASSQGLAGDNEQFF. Here the CDR3 DNA reads TGCGCCAGCAGCCAAGGACTAGCGGGAGACAATGAGCAGTTCTTC.

This clone was seen only once. V is TRBV4-3 and J is TRBJ1-1; D perhaps matches TRBD1 (6 bases). Germline loops: CDR1 LGHNA, CDR2 YSLEER. The V end was cut by 0 bases, the J end by 5 bases, with 19 bases between. There are 17 residues in the CDR3. The CDR3 DNA reads TGCGCCAGCAGCCAAGATGGGTTTGGAGGCAGGGGAACTGAAGCTTTCTTT. Protein sequence: CASSQDGFGGRGTEAFF.

On this clone itself: Additional DNA sequences in this sample encode the identical CDR3. The rearrangement uses TRBV5-1 and TRBJ2-1, with D perhaps being TRBD1 or TRBD2 (5 bases each). CDR3 length: 15 amino acids. CDR1 is SGHRS, CDR2 YFSETQ, per germline. Trimming left V 2 bases short and J 2 bases short, with 11 bases between. The DNA for the CDR3 is TGCGCCAGCAGCTTAATTGGGGGACCCTACAATGAGCAGTTCTTC. Amino acids: CASSLIGGPYNEQFF.

The chain joins TRBV5-1 to TRBJ1-1; 8 positions agree with TRBD1. V lost 4 bases to trimming and J lost 2 bases; unmatched junction nucleotides: 10. This CDR3 contains 16 residues. Per the germline V gene, CDR1 is SGHRS and CDR2 is YFSETQ. The CDR3 region is CASSPLGQGLNTEAFF. In DNA, the CDR3 is TGCGCCAGCAGCCCGTTAGGACAGGGTTTAAACACTGAAGCTTTCTTT.

The DNA for the CDR3 is TGTGCCAGCACCGGGACAGGGTGGCTTGGGTCACCCCTCCACTTT. Translating it yields CASTGTGWLGSPLHF. The V and J genes are TRBV28 and TRBJ1-6, with TRBD1 identical over 9 bases. Per germline, CDR1 MDHEN and CDR2 SYDVKM. V was pared by 7 bases and J by 10 bases, with 11 bases of the junction left unmatched. The CDR3 loop spans 15 amino acids.

V and J are TRBV7-9 and TRBJ1-5; the D is unclear. The ends were cut back, 3 bases at V and 4 bases at J, with 10 bases in the middle. Germline V lookup: CDR1 SEHNR, CDR2 FQNEAQ (reference sequence). This CDR3 is built from 14 residues. This CDR3 reads CASSFGEVNQPQHF. In DNA form, the CDR3 reads TGTGCCAGCAGCTTCGGGGAGGTGAATCAGCCCCAGCATTTT.

The V gene is TRBV5-1, the J gene TRBJ1-6; weak D call: TRBD1 (5 bases). The CDR3 sequence is 15 residues long. The V gene lost 0 bases and the J gene lost 8 bases, with 12 bases spanning the gap. The germline gives CDR1 SGHRS, CDR2 YFSETQ. CDR3 nucleotides: TGCGCCAGCAGCTTGGATGGGGGATGGGATTCACCCCTCCACTTT. Translated: CASSLDGGWDSPLHF.